The rows below give T cell receptor beta chains drawn from one sample of a study of blood T cell repertoires in COVID-19. Sequencing used immunoSEQ multiplex PCR; TCRdb keeps in-frame clones, though not all of them. Here the sample spans fewer than 150,000 clones, about 81% being singletons. Sequencing was performed on peripheral blood. The receptors stem from a woman aged 80 or older with acute or convalescent COVID-19. Both conserved end residues are part of each CDR3. A D gene is named only where the DNA matches it firmly. The listing skips clone size in some rows; elsewhere it reads once, few, many or a size class.

TRBD1	TRBV4-2	.	TRBJ1-4	TGTGCCAGCAGCCAAGATCGGGGCAGGGGGCGGGTAACTAATGAAAAACTGTTTTTT	CASSQDRGRGRVTNEKLFF
TRBD1	TRBV11-2	.	TRBJ2-3	TGTGCCAGCAGCTTGGTCGGGACAGGGGGGTGGGATACGCAGTATTTT	CASSLVGTGGWDTQYF
.	TRBV20-1	.	TRBJ1-2	TGCAGTGATGGGGGGGCGGCTGGCTACACCTTC	CSDGGAAGYTF
TRBD1	TRBV29-1	.	TRBJ2-1	TGCAGCGTGGGGACAGCAGATACTGAGCAGTTCTTC	CSVGTADTEQFF
TRBD1	TRBV11-2	.	TRBJ2-5	TGTGCCAGCAGCTTAGAGTTAGGGACAGCGAGCAACTTC	CASSLELGTASNF
.	TRBV15	once	TRBJ2-7	TGTGCCACCAGCAGAGCGGGGGTGAAGGGTCCCGAGCAGTACTTC	CATSRAGVKGPEQYF
.	TRBV6-5	.	TRBJ1-6	TGTGCCAGCAGTTACAGAGGTCTGGAACCCCTCCACTTT	CASSYRGLEPLHF
.	TRBV6-5	once	TRBJ1-5	TGTGCCAGCAGTTACCTGGGGGGTGAAAATCAGCCCCAGCATTTT	CASSYLGGENQPQHF
TRBD1	TRBV5-1	.	TRBJ2-7	TGCGCCAGCAGCTTGCAACCGGGACAGAGTTACTACGAGCAGTACTTC	CASSLQPGQSYYEQYF
TRBD1	TRBV28	.	TRBJ1-6	TGTGCCAGCAGTTTAGGACAGGGTAAAAGGTCACCCCTCCACTTT	CASSLGQGKRSPLHF
TRBD2	TRBV7-2	.	TRBJ2-7	TGTGCCAGCAGCTTCTATAGCGGGGTATCCTACGAGCAGTACTTC	CASSFYSGVSYEQYF
TRBD1	TRBV18	.	TRBJ2-1	TGTGCCAGCTCATCCCCCGGACAGGGGAGCTACAATGAGCAGTTCTTC	CASSSPGQGSYNEQFF
.	TRBV5-1	.	TRBJ2-6	TGCGCCAGCAGCGGGTGGGGCGCTGGGGCCAACGTCCTGACTTTC	CASSGWGAGANVLTF
.	TRBV18	.	TRBJ1-2	TGTGCCAGCTCACCGGTCCGGCAGGGGCGAACGAACTATGGCTACACCTTC	CASSPVRQGRTNYGYTF
.	TRBV5-1	.	TRBJ1-2	TGCGCCAGCAGCTTGGTTAGCGGGACCGGGGGCTACACCTTC	CASSLVSGTGGYTF
TRBD1	TRBV6-1	.	TRBJ1-6	TGTGCCAGCAGTGAAGCCCAGCAGACAGGGACTAATTCACCCCTCCACTTT	CASSEAQQTGTNSPLHF
TRBD1	TRBV7-2	.	TRBJ1-2	TGTGCCAGCAGCTTCGACAGGGCAAGAGGCTACACCTTC	CASSFDRARGYTF
TRBD2	TRBV2	.	TRBJ2-1	TGTGCCAGCAGTGCGACTAGCCCAGCCGTCAATGAGCAGTTCTTC	CASSATSPAVNEQFF
TRBD2	TRBV19	.	TRBJ2-1	TGCTCCGTGGGGGGGATCGATGAGCAGTTCTTC	CSVGGIDEQFF
TRBD1	TRBV11-2	.	TRBJ2-1	TGTGCCAGCAGCCTGGGGACAGGGGCCTACAATGAGCAGTTCTTC	CASSLGTGAYNEQFF
.	TRBV2	once	TRBJ2-3	TGTGCCAGCAGTTCACAGGGAGGGGATACGCAGTATTTT	CASSSQGGDTQYF
TRBD2	TRBV10-3	.	TRBJ2-3	TGTGCCATCAGTGATCAGAAAGCGGGGAGGCGGACAGATACGCAGTATTTT	CAISDQKAGRRTDTQYF
TRBD2	TRBV5-1	.	TRBJ2-2	TGCGCCAGCAGCTTGCCCGCGGGAGGGCCGGTCACCGGGGAGCTGTTTTTT	CASSLPAGGPVTGELFF
.	TRBV30	.	TRBJ1-1	TGTGCCTGGAAATGGGGGCCCCTGAACACTGAAGCTTTCTTT	CAWKWGPLNTEAFF
.	TRBV18	once	TRBJ1-6	TGTGCCAGCTCACCATCCAGGGCAATTAATTCACCCCTCCACTTT	CASSPSRAINSPLHF
.	TRBV18	once	TRBJ1-1	TGTGCCAGCTCACCTCGAGGGTCCCTGAACACTGAAGCTTTCTTT	CASSPRGSLNTEAFF
TRBD1	TRBV27	.	TRBJ1-5	TGTGCCAGCAGTTTAAGCAGGGGGGGCAATCAGCCCCAGCATTTT	CASSLSRGGNQPQHF
TRBD2	TRBV24-1	.	TRBJ2-5	TGTGCCACCAGTGATTTGGACCCTAGCGGGGGGGATCGGTTGGAGACCCAGTACTTC	CATSDLDPSGGDRLETQYF
TRBD1	TRBV6-6	.	TRBJ1-5	TGTGCCAGCACATTGGGACAGGGGGACAATCAGCCCCAGCATTTT	CASTLGQGDNQPQHF
.	TRBV25-1	.	TRBJ1-3	TGTGCCAGCTCTATTTCCGGAAACACCATATATTTT	CASSISGNTIYF
.	TRBV19	once	TRBJ2-3	TGTGCCAGTAGGGCGGGGCTTAGCACAGATACGCAGTATTTT	CASRAGLSTDTQYF
.	TRBV28	.	TRBJ1-1	TGTGCCAGCAGTTTAGGGGGCGCGGGGGGTACTGAAGCTTTCTTT	CASSLGGAGGTEAFF
.	TRBV18	once	TRBJ2-1	TGTGCCAGCTCACAAGTCGGTACTGGGCAGTTCTTC	CASSQVGTGQFF
TRBD2	TRBV6-6	once	TRBJ2-1	TGTGCCAGCAGTTGGGGACTAGCGGGGGACAATGAGCAGTTCTTC	CASSWGLAGDNEQFF
.	TRBV13	.	TRBJ1-2	TGTGCCAGCAGCTTAGGCCCCAGGATCTATGGCTACACCTTC	CASSLGPRIYGYTF
.	TRBV2	.	TRBJ2-3	TGTGCCAGCAGTCCTACGGCAGATACGCAGTATTTT	CASSPTADTQYF
.	TRBV7-9	.	TRBJ2-1	TGTGCCAGCAGCGTTCAAACTAGAAGAGAGAACAATGAGCAGTTCTTC	CASSVQTRRENNEQFF
TRBD2	TRBV4-1	.	TRBJ2-1	TGCGCCAGCAGCCAATCGCCGACTAGCGGGAGTTCTGATGAGCAGTTCTTC	CASSQSPTSGSSDEQFF
TRBD1	TRBV5-4	.	TRBJ1-6	TGTGCCAGCAGCTCAGGGGGAAATTCACCCCTCCACTTT	CASSSGGNSPLHF
.	TRBV5-4	.	TRBJ1-3	TGTGCCAGCAGCCCCGAGGGGGTCAGTAGCGGAAACACCATATATTTT	CASSPEGVSSGNTIYF
.	TRBV7-9	.	TRBJ2-2	TGTGCCTGCGAGAAACAGGGTTTTGTCGGGGAGCTGTTTTTT	CACEKQGFVGELFF
.	TRBV20-1	.	TRBJ1-5	TGCAGTGCTAGTATGGAGGGAGGGACGGCACGGCAGCCCCAGCATTTT	CSASMEGGTARQPQHF
.	TRBV15	.	TRBJ2-6	TGTGCCACCAGCAACCGGGCTGGGGCCAACGTCCTGACTTTC	CATSNRAGANVLTF
TRBD1	TRBV25-1	.	TRBJ1-1	TGTGCCAGCAGTTCATCATCGTTGGACAGGGGGCGAAAAATTGAAGCTTTCTTT	CASSSSSLDRGRKIEAFF
.	TRBV19	.	TRBJ1-1	TGTGCCAGCTCTAAAGACCGGGGTACCACTGAAGCTTTCTTT	CASSKDRGTTEAFF
TRBD1	TRBV5-1	.	TRBJ1-6	TGCGCCAGCAGCCAGGGACAGGGTTCCTATAATTCACCCCTCCACTTT	CASSQGQGSYNSPLHF
TRBD1	TRBV5-1	.	TRBJ2-2	TGCGCCAGCACCCGGACAGGGGGCTACACCGGGGAGCTGTTTTTT	CASTRTGGYTGELFF
TRBD1	TRBV7-9	.	TRBJ1-2	TGTGCCAGCAGCTCGAACAGGGGTGGAAATGGCTACACCTTC	CASSSNRGGNGYTF
TRBD2	TRBV27	.	TRBJ2-6	TGTGCCAGCAGTTCTCCCTTAGCGGGAGGGCCGAGTGGCGTCCTGACTTTC	CASSSPLAGGPSGVLTF
.	TRBV4-2	.	TRBJ1-6	TGTGCCAGCAGCCAAGTGTTCAGGGGCCCGCCACCCCTCCACTTT	CASSQVFRGPPPLHF
.	TRBV28	.	TRBJ2-3	TGTGCCAGCAGCCGACGGGTTTCTAGCACAGATACGCAGTATTTT	CASSRRVSSTDTQYF
.	TRBV2	.	TRBJ1-5	TGTGCCAGCAGATCCCGACAGTCCAATCAGCCCCAGCATTTT	CASRSRQSNQPQHF